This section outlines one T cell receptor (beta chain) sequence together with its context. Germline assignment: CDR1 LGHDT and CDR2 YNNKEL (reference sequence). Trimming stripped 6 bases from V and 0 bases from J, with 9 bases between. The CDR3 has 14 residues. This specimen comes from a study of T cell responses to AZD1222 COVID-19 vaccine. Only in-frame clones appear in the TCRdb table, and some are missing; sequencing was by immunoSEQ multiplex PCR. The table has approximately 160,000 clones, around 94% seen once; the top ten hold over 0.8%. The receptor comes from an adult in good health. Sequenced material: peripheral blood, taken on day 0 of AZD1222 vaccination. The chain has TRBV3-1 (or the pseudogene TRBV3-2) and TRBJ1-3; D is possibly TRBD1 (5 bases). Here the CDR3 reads CASRKTVSGNTIYF. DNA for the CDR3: TGTGCCAGCAGGAAGACAGTCTCTGGAAACACCATATATTTT.